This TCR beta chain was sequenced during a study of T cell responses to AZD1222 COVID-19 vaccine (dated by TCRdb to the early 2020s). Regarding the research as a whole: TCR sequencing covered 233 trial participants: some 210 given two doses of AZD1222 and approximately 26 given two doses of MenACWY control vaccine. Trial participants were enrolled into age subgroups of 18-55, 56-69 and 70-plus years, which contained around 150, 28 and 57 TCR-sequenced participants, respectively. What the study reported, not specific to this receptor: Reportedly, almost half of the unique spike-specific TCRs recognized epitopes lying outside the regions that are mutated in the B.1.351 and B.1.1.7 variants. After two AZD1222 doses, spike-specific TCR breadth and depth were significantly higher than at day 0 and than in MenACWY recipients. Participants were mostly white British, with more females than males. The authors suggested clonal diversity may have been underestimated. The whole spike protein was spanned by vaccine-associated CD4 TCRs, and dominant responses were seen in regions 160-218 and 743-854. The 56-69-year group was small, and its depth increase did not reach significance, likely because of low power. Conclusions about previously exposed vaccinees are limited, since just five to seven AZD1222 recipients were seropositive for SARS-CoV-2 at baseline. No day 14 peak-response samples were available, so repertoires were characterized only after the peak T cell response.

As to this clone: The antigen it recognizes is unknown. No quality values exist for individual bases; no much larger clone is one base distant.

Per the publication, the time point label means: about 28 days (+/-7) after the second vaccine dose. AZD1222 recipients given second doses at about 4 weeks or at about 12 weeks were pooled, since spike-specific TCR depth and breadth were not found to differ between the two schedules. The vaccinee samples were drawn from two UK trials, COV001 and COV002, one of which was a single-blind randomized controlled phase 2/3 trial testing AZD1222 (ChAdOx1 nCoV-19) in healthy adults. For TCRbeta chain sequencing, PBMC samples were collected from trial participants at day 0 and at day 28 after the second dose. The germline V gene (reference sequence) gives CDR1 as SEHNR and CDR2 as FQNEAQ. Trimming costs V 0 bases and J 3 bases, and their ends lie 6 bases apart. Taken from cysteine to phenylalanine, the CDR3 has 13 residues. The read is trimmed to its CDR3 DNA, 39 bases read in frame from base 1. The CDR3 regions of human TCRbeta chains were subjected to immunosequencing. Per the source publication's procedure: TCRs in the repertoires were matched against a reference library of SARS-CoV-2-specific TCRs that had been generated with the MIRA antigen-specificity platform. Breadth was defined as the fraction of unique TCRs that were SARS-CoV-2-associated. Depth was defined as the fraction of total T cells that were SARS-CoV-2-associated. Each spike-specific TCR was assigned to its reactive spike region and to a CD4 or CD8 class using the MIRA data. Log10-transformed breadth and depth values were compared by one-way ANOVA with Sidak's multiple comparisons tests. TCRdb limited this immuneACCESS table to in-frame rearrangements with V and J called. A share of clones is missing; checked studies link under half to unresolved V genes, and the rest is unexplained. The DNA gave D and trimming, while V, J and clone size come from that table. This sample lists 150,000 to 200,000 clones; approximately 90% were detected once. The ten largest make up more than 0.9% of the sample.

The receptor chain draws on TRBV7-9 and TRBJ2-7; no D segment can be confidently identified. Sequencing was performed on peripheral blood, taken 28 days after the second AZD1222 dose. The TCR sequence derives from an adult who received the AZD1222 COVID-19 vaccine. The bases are TGTGCCAGCAGCTTAGCCGCGGACTACGAGCAGTACTTC. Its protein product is CASSLAADYEQYF.